This T cell receptor (beta chain) originates from a study of cytomegalovirus exposure and HLA in healthy donors. Whole-study findings and limits: CMV serostatus alone was available as immune exposure information.

PCR was performed using 60 Vbeta and 13 Jbeta primers. The authors' processing: The count from a later analysis was some 81 million unique TCR beta chains, approximately 9.9 million of them shared. Here immunoSEQ multiplex PCR was the method, and the copy in TCRdb shows in-frame clones only, minus some. For V, J and clone size, that table is used; D and trimming come from the DNA. The table has more than 110,000 clones, around 81% seen once. As regards this clone: Its matching antigen is unknown.

Germline loops: CDR1 MNHNS, CDR2 SASEGT. Trimming took 6 bases from V and 5 from J, leaving 8 bases between them. The CDR3 consists of 12 residues. The V and J genes are TRBV6-1 and TRBJ2-1; D may be TRBD1 (5 bases). The specimen was PBMCs. The sequence was obtained from a male donor in good health and CMV-seronegative. The CDR3 coding sequence is TGTGCCAGCAGCGCCAGGGACAATGAGCAGTTCTTC. Translation: CASSARDNEQFF.